This TCR beta chain was sequenced during a study of cytomegalovirus exposure and HLA in healthy donors. The validation cohort, a group of 120 subjects, included the donors and was separate from the approximately 700-subject first cohort. Note on this clone: Its antigen remains unidentified.

Germline values: CDR1 SNHLY, CDR2 FYNNEI. Trimming pared 9 bases from V and 2 bases from J, leaving 10 bases between. The CDR3 sequence is 12 residues long. Notes on the study in general: The study put 150 to 200 TCR beta chains on its list as cytomegalovirus-associated.

Assay: immunoSEQ multiplex PCR; the TCRdb copy retains only in-frame clones and omits some. This sample has more than 250,000 clones; roughly 89% occur once, and the top ten carry approximately 0.84%. This rearrangement joins TRBV2 to TRBJ2-5; tentative D call: TRBD1 (6 bases). Sequencing was performed on PBMCs. The clonotype was recovered from a young woman in good health and CMV-seronegative. DNA for the CDR3: TGTGCCAGTTCTAGGGGGCAAGAGACCCAGTACTTC. Encoded protein: CASSRGQETQYF.